These T cell receptor beta chains were read from a single sample in a study of T cells after yellow fever vaccination. TCRdb analysed the 5' RACE reads with MiXCR anew, one entry per CDR3 protein. There are approximately 580,000 distinct CDR3 sequences in the sample; roughly a sixth occur only once, and 17% lies in the top ten. The specimen comprised PBMCs, sampled about 5 days after the first yellow fever vaccination. The source of these receptors is a man aged 18 to 30 who received the YFV17D yellow fever vaccine. The CDR3 runs from the conserved cysteine through the conserved F or W. The D gene is left open where the match is weak. Clone size is given for some rows only: seen once, a few or many times, or a class if the clone is expanded.

clone_size j_call v_call d_call cdr3_aa cdr3_nt
- TRBJ2-5 TRBV28 TRBD1 CASGVLGQGVDQVETQYF TGTGCCAGCGGAGTCCTGGGACAGGGGGTGGATCAAGTGGAGACCCAGTACTTC
- TRBJ2-3 TRBV29-1 TRBD2 CSVGWGGVTDTQYF TGCAGCGTGGGGTGGGGGGGGGTCACAGATACGCAGTATTTT
few TRBJ2-5 TRBV6-1 TRBD2 CASKGGGAGQETQYF TGTGCCAGCAAAGGCGGGGGGGCTGGGCAAGAGACCCAGTACTTC
- TRBJ1-5 TRBV11-2 - CASSFERAQPQHF TGTGCCAGCAGCTTCGAACGGGCACAGCCCCAGCATTTT
- TRBJ2-2 TRBV4-3 TRBD1 CASSQGTGANTGELFF TGCGCCAGCAGCCAAGGGACAGGGGCGAACACCGGGGAGCTGTTTTTT
few TRBJ2-2 TRBV7-2 - CASSWGHTNTGELFF TGTGCCAGCAGCTGGGGACACACGAACACCGGGGAGCTGTTTTTT
many TRBJ1-3 TRBV12-3/TRBV12-4 - CASSLGASGNTIYF TGTGCCAGCAGTTTGGGGGCCTCTGGAAACACCATATATTTT
few TRBJ2-5 TRBV5-6 - CASRRQPAQETQYF TGTGCCAGCAGGCGACAGCCAGCCCAAGAGACCCAGTACTTC
few TRBJ1-5 TRBV6-5 - CASSSYREGQPQHF TGTGCCAGCAGTTCTTACAGGGAGGGTCAGCCCCAGCATTTT
- TRBJ1-1 TRBV7-2 - CASSLVINTEAFF TGTGCCAGCAGCTTAGTAATAAACACTGAAGCTTTCTTT
many TRBJ2-1 TRBV11-2 TRBD1 CASSLDWTGAYNEQFF TGTGCCAGCAGCTTAGACTGGACAGGGGCCTACAATGAGCAGTTCTTC
- TRBJ2-1 TRBV20-1 TRBD1 CSASTRAGGF TGCAGTGCTAGTACTAGGGCAGGGGGTTTC
few TRBJ2-2 TRBV5-1 - CASSFQANTGELFF TGCGCCAGCAGCTTTCAGGCTAACACCGGGGAGCTGTTTTTT
- TRBJ2-1 TRBV23-1 TRBD1 CASSHWRTGVYNEQFF TGCGCCAGCAGTCATTGGAGGACAGGGGTTTACAATGAGCAGTTCTTC
once TRBJ2-7 TRBV9 - CASSTRPSAGATYEQYF TGTGCCAGCAGCACACGTCCGTCGGCGGGGGCCACCTACGAGCAGTACTTC
few TRBJ1-5 TRBV12-3/TRBV12-4 - CASTRGQRNQPQHF TGTGCCAGCACCCGGGGTCAACGCAATCAGCCCCAGCATTTT
few TRBJ1-5 TRBV28 - CASSRPGGSNQPQHF TGTGCCAGCAGTCGCCCTGGGGGGAGCAATCAGCCCCAGCATTTT
- TRBJ1-1 TRBV5-1 - CASSLWGARDTEAFF TGCGCCAGCAGCTTGTGGGGGGCCCGTGACACTGAAGCTTTCTTT
few TRBJ2-1 TRBV4-3 - CASSQESPVGHNEQFF TGCGCCAGCAGCCAAGAGTCTCCCGTCGGGCACAATGAGCAGTTCTTC
few TRBJ2-3 TRBV20-1 - CSARDGLRADTQYF TGCAGTGCTAGAGATGGTTTACGGGCAGATACGCAGTATTTT
- TRBJ2-2 TRBV20-1 - CSAHMGEGNTEELFF TGCAGTGCCCACATGGGGGAAGGGAACACCGAGGAGCTGTTTTTT
few TRBJ2-1 TRBV6-2/TRBV6-3 - CASRRDHPRNEQFF TGTGCCAGCAGGCGGGACCACCCAAGGAATGAGCAGTTCTTC
few TRBJ2-5 TRBV14 - CASSQLTGLGEETQYF TGTGCCAGCAGCCAGCTAACGGGACTCGGCGAAGAGACCCAGTACTTC
- TRBJ1-1 TRBV29-1 - CSAVTRRYTEAFF TGCAGCGCCGTAACCCGTCGGTACACTGAAGCTTTCTTT
few TRBJ2-7 TRBV4-2 TRBD2 CASSQRGDYEQYF TGTGCCAGCAGCCAACGGGGGGACTACGAGCAGTACTTC
few TRBJ2-2 TRBV12-3/TRBV12-4 - CASSKTGSHTGELFF TGTGCCAGCAGTAAAACAGGGAGCCACACCGGGGAGCTGTTTTTT
- TRBJ1-6 TRBV29-1 - CSVGANSPLHF TGCAGCGTTGGGGCTAATTCACCCCTCCACTTT
- TRBJ1-1 TRBV20-1 - CSARDLRDSGMNTEAFF TGCAGTGCTAGAGATCTCCGGGACTCTGGCATGAACACTGAAGCTTTCTTT
few TRBJ1-1 TRBV11-2 - CASSSWLAVNTEAFF TGTGCCAGCAGCTCGTGGCTCGCTGTGAACACTGAAGCTTTCTTT
many TRBJ1-6 TRBV5-1 - CASSPDAGRYSPLHF TGCGCCAGCAGCCCGGACGCAGGGAGGTATTCACCCCTCCACTTT
many TRBJ2-5 TRBV12-3/TRBV12-4 TRBD2 CASNVGTSFQTQYF TGTGCCAGCAACGTCGGGACTAGCTTCCAGACCCAGTACTTC
many TRBJ2-2 TRBV12-3/TRBV12-4 - CASSPRSTGELFF TGTGCCAGCAGCCCTCGATCTACCGGGGAGCTGTTTTTT
few TRBJ1-3 TRBV7-2 - CASSPRGRPGNTIYF TGTGCCAGCAGCCCTAGGGGCCGCCCTGGAAACACCATATATTTT
many TRBJ2-5 TRBV27 - CASSTRYQETQYF TGTGCCAGCAGTACGAGGTACCAAGAGACCCAGTACTTC
many TRBJ1-4 TRBV14 - CASSRTVYYEKLFF TGTGCCAGCAGCCGGACGGTATACTATGAAAAACTGTTTTTT
- TRBJ1-1 TRBV5-1 - CASSLSLDVEAFF TGCGCCAGCAGCTTGAGTTTAGACGTCGAAGCTTTCTTT
- TRBJ2-3 TRBV7-2 TRBD2 CASILPLRVAGSTDTQYF TGTGCCAGCATCTTACCGTTAAGGGTAGCGGGTAGCACAGATACGCAGTATTTT
few TRBJ1-6 TRBV12-3/TRBV12-4 - CASSFGWVGSPLHF TGTGCCAGCAGTTTCGGGTGGGTTGGATCACCCCTCCACTTT
few TRBJ2-7 TRBV5-1 - CASSLAGQNEQYF TGCGCCAGCAGCTTGGCCGGACAGAACGAGCAGTACTTC
- TRBJ1-3 TRBV4-3 - CASSPWTATGNTIYF TGCGCCAGCAGTCCTTGGACGGCGACTGGAAACACCATATATTTT
- TRBJ1-2 TRBV6-5 TRBD1 CASSLTPGQGDGYTF TGTGCCAGCAGTTTAACACCGGGACAGGGAGACGGCTACACCTTC
- TRBJ1-5 TRBV12-3/TRBV12-4 TRBD1 CASRRQGDSNQPQHF TGTGCCAGCAGGCGACAGGGCGATAGCAATCAGCCCCAGCATTTT
- TRBJ1-1 TRBV15 TRBD1 CATSRVTGGNTEAFF TGTGCCACCAGCAGGGTGACAGGGGGGAACACTGAAGCTTTCTTT
- TRBJ1-1 TRBV27 - CASSFDLGNTEAFF TGTGCCAGCAGTTTTGACCTAGGGAACACTGAAGCTTTCTTT
- TRBJ2-5 TRBV11-2 TRBD2 CASSGGTSRETQYF TGTGCCAGCAGCGGAGGGACTAGTAGGGAGACCCAGTACTTC
few TRBJ1-1 TRBV5-1 - CASSFNRAGTEAFF TGCGCCAGCAGCTTCAACAGGGCCGGCACTGAAGCTTTCTTT
- TRBJ1-1 TRBV4-1 - CASSQGSTVNTEAFF TGCGCCAGCAGCCAAGGCAGCACAGTGAACACTGAAGCTTTCTTT
- TRBJ1-1 TRBV7-9 - CASSPRVPSIEAFF TGTGCCAGCAGCCCCCGGGTACCCAGCATTGAAGCTTTCTTT
- TRBJ1-5 TRBV12-3/TRBV12-4 - CASSTGHGQPQHF TGTGCCAGCAGTACAGGGCACGGTCAGCCCCAGCATTTT
- TRBJ1-5 TRBV7-2 TRBD1 CASSRQGSSGQPQHF TGTGCCAGCAGCCGACAGGGCAGCTCGGGACAGCCCCAGCATTTT
- TRBJ2-7 TRBV5-1 TRBD1 CASSLTGTGAYEQYF TGCGCCAGCAGCTTGACCGGGACAGGGGCCTACGAGCAGTACTTC
- TRBJ2-7 TRBV4-3 TRBD2 CASSQESGGGTEQYF TGCGCCAGCAGCCAAGAGTCTGGCGGGGGGACCGAGCAGTACTTC
few TRBJ2-5 TRBV20-1 TRBD1 CSARPRDRGETQYF TGCAGTGCTAGACCCCGGGACAGGGGAGAGACCCAGTACTTC
many TRBJ1-4 TRBV4-1 TRBD1 CASSQTGGLYEKLFF TGCGCCAGCAGCCAAACAGGGGGATTGTATGAAAAACTGTTTTTT
- TRBJ2-2 TRBV4-3 - CASSQDLRTGELFF TGCGCCAGCAGCCAAGATTTGCGGACCGGGGAGCTGTTTTTT
few TRBJ1-5 TRBV20-1 - CSARGEGRKDWPQHF TGCAGTGCTAGAGGAGAGGGACGCAAGGATTGGCCCCAGCATTTT
few TRBJ2-3 TRBV7-6 TRBD2 CASTASTSGTDTQYF TGTGCCAGCACCGCGTCGACTAGCGGCACAGATACGCAGTATTTT
- TRBJ1-4 TRBV7-9 - CASRRARDEKLFF TGTGCCAGCAGAAGGGCGCGGGATGAAAAACTGTTTTTT